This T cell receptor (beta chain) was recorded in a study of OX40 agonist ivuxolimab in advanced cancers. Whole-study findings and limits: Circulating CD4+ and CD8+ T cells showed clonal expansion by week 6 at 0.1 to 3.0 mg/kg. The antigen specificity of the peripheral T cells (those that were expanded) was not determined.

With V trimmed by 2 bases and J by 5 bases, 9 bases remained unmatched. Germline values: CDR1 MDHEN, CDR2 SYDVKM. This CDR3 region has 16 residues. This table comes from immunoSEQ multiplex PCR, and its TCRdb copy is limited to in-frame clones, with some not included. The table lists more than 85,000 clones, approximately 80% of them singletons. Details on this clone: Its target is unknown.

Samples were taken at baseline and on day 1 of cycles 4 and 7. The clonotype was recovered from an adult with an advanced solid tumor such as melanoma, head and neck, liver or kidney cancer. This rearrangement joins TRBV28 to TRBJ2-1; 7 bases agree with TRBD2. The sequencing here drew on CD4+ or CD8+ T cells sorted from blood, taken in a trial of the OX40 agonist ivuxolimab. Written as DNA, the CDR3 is TGTGCCAGCAGTTTACCCGGGGCTAGCGGAAACAATGAGCAGTTCTTC. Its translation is CASSLPGASGNNEQFF.